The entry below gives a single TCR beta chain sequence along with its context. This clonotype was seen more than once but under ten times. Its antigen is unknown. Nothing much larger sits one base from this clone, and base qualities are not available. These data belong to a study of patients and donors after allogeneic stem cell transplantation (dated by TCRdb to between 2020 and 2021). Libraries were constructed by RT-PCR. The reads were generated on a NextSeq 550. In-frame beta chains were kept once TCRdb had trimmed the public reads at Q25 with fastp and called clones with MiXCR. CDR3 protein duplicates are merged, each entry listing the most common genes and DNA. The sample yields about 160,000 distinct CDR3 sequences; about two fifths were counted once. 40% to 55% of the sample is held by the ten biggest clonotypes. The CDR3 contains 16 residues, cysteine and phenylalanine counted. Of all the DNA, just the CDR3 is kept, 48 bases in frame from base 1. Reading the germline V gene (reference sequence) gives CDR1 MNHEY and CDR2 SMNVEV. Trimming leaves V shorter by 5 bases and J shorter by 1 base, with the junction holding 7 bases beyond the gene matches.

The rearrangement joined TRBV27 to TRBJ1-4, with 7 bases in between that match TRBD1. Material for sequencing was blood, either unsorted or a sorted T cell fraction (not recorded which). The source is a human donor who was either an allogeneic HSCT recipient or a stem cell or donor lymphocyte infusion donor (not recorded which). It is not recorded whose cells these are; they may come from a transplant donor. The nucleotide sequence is TGTGCCAGCAGTCCGCGACAGGGCGGAACTAATGAAAAACTGTTTTTT. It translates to CASSPRQGGTNEKLFF.